The clone carrying this T cell receptor beta chain was found a few times. What it recognizes is unknown. TCRdb re-called the 5' RACE reads through MiXCR, storing one row per CDR3 protein. Among more than 80,000 distinct CDR3 sequences listed, over 9.5% were seen once. The time point here: sample taken at primary tumor resection. No cells were sorted before sequencing. The whole RNA sequenced was extracted from tumor, nontumor lung or frozen PBMC. This sample was included in a study of spatial heterogeneity in lung cancer. Study-wide context: Raw reads contained each unique TCR and UMI combination more than ten times on average.

Study results and caveats: More often at tumor resection than at routine follow-up, ubiquitous expanded tumor TCRs were detected in the blood.

Sample: PBMCs, taken at surgery. The clonotype comes from a male donor with early-stage non-small cell lung cancer.

This CDR3 is CASSLSPNTGELFF. CDR3 sequence (DNA): TGTGCCAGCAGTTTATCGCCTAACACCGGGGAGCTGTTTTTT. The J gene is TRBJ2-2, the V gene TRBV27; D unclear. Trimming shortened V by 0 bases and J by 2 bases, and 4 bases separated the two germline ends. CDR3 length: 14 amino acids. The germline gives CDR1 MNHEY, CDR2 SMNVEV (reference sequence).